This T cell receptor beta chain was profiled in a study of T cells in Graves' hyperthyroidism and ophthalmopathy. Notes on the study in general: Separating ophthalmopathy from stable hyperthyroidism was achieved by a 13 V-J model. Onset of ophthalmopathy came a median 6.5 months after the model predicted it.

The table lists this clonotype with a few counts. What it binds is unknown. This CDR3 comprises 15 residues. The germline CDR1 and CDR2 sequences are SGHDN and FVKESK. V shed 3 bases and J shed 1 base, with 12 bases lying between them. Diagnosis rested on symptoms, serum thyroxine and TRAb, thyroid ultrasound, and orbital computed tomography. RNA transcripts yielded amplified TCR beta CDR3 regions. An initial round of RT-PCR targeting the TCR CDR3 relied on the HTBI primer set. Each CDR3 protein is one row after TCRdb ran MiXCR on the multiplex PCR reads. Of 600,000 to 700,000 distinct CDR3 sequences listed, about 45% are singletons.

Sequenced: peripheral blood or thyroid tissue (not recorded which). The chain couples TRBV14 to TRBJ2-5, with no clear D. The sequence came from an adult man with Graves' disease, either hyperthyroidism or ophthalmopathy (not recorded which). CDR3 in amino acids: CASSQLIGIQETQYF. The CDR3 DNA is TGTGCCAGCAGCCAGTTGATAGGGATCCAAGAGACCCAGTACTTC.